This T cell receptor beta chain was found in a study of regulatory T cells in long-lasting Graves disease. TCR beta libraries were built with iRepertoire HTBI primers and Arm-PCR of CDR3 regions. One entry per CDR3 protein, called by TCRdb with MiXCR from the multiplex PCR reads. Among over 400,000 distinct CDR3 sequences listed, 11% to 15% were seen once. Germline CDR1 and CDR2: MNHEY and SMNVEV (reference sequence). After removal of 3 bases from V and 5 bases from J, the junction contained 3 bases not matched to a gene. The CDR3 is 14 amino acids. The time point: newly diagnosed GD, antithyroid drugs for less than 3 months. PBMCs provided the RNA from which the TCR library was made. The EDTA tubes were filled with roughly 10 milliliters of drawn peripheral blood. In addition, the sample was reused for a study of T cells in Graves' hyperthyroidism and ophthalmopathy. As that report states: HTBI primers drove first-round RT-PCR of the TCR CDR3.

Here the sequenced sample was peripheral blood mononuclear cells (PBMCs), taken at new diagnosis, from a patient treated with antithyroid drugs. This chain uses TRBV27 with TRBJ1-5; TRBD1 agrees at 8 bases. This clonotype was obtained from a woman in her 50s with Graves disease. This chain's CDR3 is CASSLGRGHQPQHF. The CDR3, as DNA: TGTGCCAGCAGTTTGGGCAGGGGGCATCAGCCCCAGCATTTT.